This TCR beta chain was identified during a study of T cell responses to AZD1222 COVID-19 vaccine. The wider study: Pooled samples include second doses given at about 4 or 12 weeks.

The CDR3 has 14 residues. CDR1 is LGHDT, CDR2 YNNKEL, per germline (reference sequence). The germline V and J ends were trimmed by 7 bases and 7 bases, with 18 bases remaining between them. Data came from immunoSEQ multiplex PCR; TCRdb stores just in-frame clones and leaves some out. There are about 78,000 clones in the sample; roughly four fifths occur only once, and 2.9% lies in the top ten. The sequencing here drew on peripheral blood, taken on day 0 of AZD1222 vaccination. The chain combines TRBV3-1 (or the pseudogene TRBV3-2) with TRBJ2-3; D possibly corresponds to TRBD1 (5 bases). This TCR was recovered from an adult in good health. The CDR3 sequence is CASTTGSSAYTQYF. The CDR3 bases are TGTGCCAGCACTACAGGAAGTTCTGCATATACGCAGTATTTT.